This entry is about one TCR beta chain. This record comes from a study of T-cell memory formation after mild COVID-19. 5'RACE, which relied on constant-segment primers, yielded TCR alpha and TCR beta cDNA libraries carrying sample barcodes and UMIs. TCRdb redid the calling of the 5' RACE reads with MiXCR, one entry per CDR3 protein. The profile covers under 650,000 distinct CDR3 sequences, with roughly 17% appearing a single time and around 12% taken by the ten largest. This CDR3 contains 15 residues. Between the trimmed V and J ends, which lost 2 bases and 5 bases, there was a span of 13 bases. Germline-derived CDR1 and CDR2 are SGDLS and YYNGEE.

This sequence originates from an adult woman who had mild COVID-19 (a few samples of this study predate the infection). Cell type and time point are not known. The sequencing input was PBMCs or a T cell subset sorted from them (not recorded which). The rearrangement uses TRBV9 and TRBJ1-4; D remains unclear. CDR3 loop: CASSVRGTENEKLFF. The CDR3 nucleotides read TGTGCCAGCAGCGTCCGGGGAACCGAGAATGAAAAACTGTTTTTT.